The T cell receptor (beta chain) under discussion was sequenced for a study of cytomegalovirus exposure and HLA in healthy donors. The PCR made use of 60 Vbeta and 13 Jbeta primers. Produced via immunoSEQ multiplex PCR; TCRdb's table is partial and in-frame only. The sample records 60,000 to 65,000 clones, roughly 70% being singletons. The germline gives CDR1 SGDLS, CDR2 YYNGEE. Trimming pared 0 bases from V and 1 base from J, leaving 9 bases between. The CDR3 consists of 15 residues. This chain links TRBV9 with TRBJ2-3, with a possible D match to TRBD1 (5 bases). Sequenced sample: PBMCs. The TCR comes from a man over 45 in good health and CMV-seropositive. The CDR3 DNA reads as TGTGCCAGCAGCGTAGCTCTGGGGCGCACAGATACGCAGTATTTT. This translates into CASSVALGRTDTQYF.